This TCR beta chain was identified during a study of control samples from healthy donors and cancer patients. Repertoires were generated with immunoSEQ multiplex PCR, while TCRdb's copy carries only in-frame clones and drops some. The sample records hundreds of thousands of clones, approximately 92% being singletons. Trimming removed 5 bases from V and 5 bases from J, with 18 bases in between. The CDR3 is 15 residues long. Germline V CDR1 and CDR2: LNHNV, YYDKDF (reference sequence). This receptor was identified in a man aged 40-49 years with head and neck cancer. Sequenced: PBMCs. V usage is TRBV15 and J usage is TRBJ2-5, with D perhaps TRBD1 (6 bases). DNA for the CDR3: TGTGCCACCAGCGGGGTGGTGGGGGCTGGTGAGACCCAGTACTTC. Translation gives CATSGVVGAGETQYF. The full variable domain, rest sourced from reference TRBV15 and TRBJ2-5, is DAMVIQNPRYQVTQFGKPVTLSCSQTLNHNVMYWYQQKSSQAPKLLFHYYDKDFNNEADTPDNFQSRRPNTSFCFLDIRSPGLGDTAMYLCATSGVVGAGETQYFGPGTRLLVL.